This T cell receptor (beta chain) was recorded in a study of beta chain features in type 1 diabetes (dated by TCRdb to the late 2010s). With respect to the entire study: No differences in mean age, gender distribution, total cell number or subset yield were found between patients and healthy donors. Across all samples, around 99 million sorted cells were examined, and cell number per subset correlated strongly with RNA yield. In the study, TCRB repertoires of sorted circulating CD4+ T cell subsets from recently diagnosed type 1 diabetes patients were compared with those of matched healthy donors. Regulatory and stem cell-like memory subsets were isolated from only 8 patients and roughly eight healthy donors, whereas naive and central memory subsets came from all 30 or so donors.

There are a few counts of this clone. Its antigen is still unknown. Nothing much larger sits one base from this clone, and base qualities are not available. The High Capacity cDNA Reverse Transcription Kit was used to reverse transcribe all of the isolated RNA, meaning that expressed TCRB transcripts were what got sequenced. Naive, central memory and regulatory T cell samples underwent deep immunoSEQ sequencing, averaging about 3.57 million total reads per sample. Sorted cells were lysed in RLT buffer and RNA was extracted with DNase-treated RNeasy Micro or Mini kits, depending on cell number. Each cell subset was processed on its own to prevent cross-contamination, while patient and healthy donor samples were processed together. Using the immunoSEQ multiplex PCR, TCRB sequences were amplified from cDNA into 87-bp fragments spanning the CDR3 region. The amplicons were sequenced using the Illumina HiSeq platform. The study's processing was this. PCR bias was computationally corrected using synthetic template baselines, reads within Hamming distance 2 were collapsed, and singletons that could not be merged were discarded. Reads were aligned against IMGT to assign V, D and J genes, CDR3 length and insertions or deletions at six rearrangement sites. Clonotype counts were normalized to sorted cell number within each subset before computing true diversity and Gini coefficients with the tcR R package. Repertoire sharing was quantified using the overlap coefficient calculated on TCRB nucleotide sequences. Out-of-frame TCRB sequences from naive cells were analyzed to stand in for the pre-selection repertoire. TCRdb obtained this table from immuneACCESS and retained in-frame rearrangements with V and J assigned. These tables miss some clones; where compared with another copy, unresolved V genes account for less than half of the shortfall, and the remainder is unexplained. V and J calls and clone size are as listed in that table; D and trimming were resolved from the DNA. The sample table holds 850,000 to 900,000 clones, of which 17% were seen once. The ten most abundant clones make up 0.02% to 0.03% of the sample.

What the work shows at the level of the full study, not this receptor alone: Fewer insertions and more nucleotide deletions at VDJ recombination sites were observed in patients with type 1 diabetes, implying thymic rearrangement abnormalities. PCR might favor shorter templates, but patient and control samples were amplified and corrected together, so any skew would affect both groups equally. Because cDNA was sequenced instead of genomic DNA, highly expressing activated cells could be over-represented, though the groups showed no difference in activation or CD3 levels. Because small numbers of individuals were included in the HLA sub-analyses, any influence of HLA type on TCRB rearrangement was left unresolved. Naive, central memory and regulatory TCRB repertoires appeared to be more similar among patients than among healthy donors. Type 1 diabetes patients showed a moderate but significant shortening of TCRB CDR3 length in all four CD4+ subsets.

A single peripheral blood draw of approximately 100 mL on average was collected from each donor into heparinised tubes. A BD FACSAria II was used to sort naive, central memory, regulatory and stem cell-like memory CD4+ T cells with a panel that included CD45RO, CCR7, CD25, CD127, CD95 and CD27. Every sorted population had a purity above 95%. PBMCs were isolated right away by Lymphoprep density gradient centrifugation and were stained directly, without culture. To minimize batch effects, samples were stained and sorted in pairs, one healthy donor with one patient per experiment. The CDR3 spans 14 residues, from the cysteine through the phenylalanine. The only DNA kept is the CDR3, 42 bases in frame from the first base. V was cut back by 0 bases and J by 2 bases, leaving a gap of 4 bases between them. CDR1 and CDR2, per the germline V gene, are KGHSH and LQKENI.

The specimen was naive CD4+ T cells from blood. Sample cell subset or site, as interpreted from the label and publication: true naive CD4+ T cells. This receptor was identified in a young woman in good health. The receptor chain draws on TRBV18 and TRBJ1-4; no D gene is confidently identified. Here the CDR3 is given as CASSPPTTNEKLFF. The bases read TGTGCCAGCTCACCACCCACCACTAATGAAAAACTGTTTTTT.